The clone carrying this T cell receptor beta chain has more than one count but fewer than ten. These data are taken from a study of blood T cell repertoires in COVID-19. The CDR3 has 15 residues. V shed 1 base and J 3 bases; nucleotides not matched to a gene: 5. Looked up from germline, CDR1 is SGHTA and CDR2 is FQGNSA. Generated by immunoSEQ multiplex PCR, the TCRdb table keeps only in-frame clones and is missing some. This table holds about 61,000 clones, about 77% found once. The sample comprised peripheral blood. The J gene is TRBJ2-7, the V gene TRBV7-2; 8 bases align to TRBD1. This TCR was sampled from a man older than 75 with active or convalescent COVID-19. CDR3 loop: CASSLGGQDLYEQYF. The CDR3 nucleotides are TGTGCCAGCAGCTTAGGGGGACAGGACCTCTACGAGCAGTACTTC.